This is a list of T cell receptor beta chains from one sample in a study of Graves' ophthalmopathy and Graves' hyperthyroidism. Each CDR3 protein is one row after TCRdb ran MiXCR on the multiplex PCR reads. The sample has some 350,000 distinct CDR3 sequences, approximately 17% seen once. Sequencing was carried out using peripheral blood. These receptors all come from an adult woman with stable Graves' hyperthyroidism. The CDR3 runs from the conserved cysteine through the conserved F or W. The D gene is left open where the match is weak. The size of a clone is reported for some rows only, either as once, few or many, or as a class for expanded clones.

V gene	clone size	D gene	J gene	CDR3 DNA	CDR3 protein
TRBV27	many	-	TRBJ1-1	TGTGCCAGCGCTGTGGGGTGGAACACTGAAGCTTTCTTT	CASAVGWNTEAFF
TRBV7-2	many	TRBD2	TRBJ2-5	TGTGCCAGCAGCTTACTGTCTACTAGCGGGAGCGTTCGAGAGACCCAGTACTTC	CASSLLSTSGSVRETQYF
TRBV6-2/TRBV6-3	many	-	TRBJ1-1	TGTGCCAGCAGTACCCCCCGGGACCTGAACACTGAAGCTTTCTTT	CASSTPRDLNTEAFF
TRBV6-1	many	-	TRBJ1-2	TGTGCCAGCAGTGAACAGGTTCTTTATGGCTACACCTTC	CASSEQVLYGYTF
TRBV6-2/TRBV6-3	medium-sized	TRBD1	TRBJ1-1	TGTGCCAGCAGCTATACCAAGGACAGGGCGGACACTGAAGCTTTCTTT	CASSYTKDRADTEAFF
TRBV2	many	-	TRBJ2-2	TGTGCCAGCAGTCCGGGGACGAACACCGGGGAGCTGTTTTTT	CASSPGTNTGELFF
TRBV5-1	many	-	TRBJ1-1	TGCGCCAGCAGCTTAACAAGACGCGCGTATACTGAAGCTTTCTTT	CASSLTRRAYTEAFF
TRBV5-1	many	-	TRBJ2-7	TGCGCCAGCAGCTTGGCCCCAGCCGCGGGCTCCTACGAGCAGTACTTC	CASSLAPAAGSYEQYF
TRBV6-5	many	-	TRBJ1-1	TGTGCCAGCAGTCGCCCTGGGGGCGGTGAAGCTTTCTTT	CASSRPGGGEAFF
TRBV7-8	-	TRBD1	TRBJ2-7	TGTGCCAGCAGCCGACGGACAGGGGAACGCAAGTACTTC	CASSRRTGERKYF
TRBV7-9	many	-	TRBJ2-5	TGTGCCAGCAGCTTAGCGGTAACAGGGAACCAAGAGACCCAGTACTTC	CASSLAVTGNQETQYF
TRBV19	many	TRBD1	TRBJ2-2	TGTGCCAGTAGCCCCAAGGGGGCTTCTTCCACCGGGGAGCTGTTTTTT	CASSPKGASSTGELFF
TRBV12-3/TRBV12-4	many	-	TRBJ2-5	TGTGCCAGCAGTTTGTCTGTACTAGAACCTCAAGAGACCCAGTACTTC	CASSLSVLEPQETQYF
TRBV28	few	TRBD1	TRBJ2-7	TGTGCCAGCCATAAGGGGGCAGTGACCTACGAGCAGTACTTC	CASHKGAVTYEQYF
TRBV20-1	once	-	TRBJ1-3	TGCAGTGCTAGCTCCGAATCTGGAAACACCATATATTTT	CSASSESGNTIYF
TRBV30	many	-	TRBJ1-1	TGTGCCTGGAGTAAGACTCGGTTAGGGGAAGCTTTCTTT	CAWSKTRLGEAFF
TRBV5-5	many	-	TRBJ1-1	TGTGCCAGCAGGTCCCGGGACGGTGAAGCTTTCTTT	CASRSRDGEAFF
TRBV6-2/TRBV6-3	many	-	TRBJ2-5	TGTGCCAGCTGGCGGGAAAAAGAGACCCAGTACTTC	CASWREKETQYF
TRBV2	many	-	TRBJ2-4	TGTGCCAGCAGTGGGCAGCTAGCCAAAAACATTCAGTACTTC	CASSGQLAKNIQYF
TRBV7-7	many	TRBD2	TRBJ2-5	TGTGCTAGCAGCTCAGGAGGGGGACTAGCGGGAGGAGAGACCCAGTACTTC	CASSSGGGLAGGETQYF
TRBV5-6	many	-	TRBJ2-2	TGTGCCAGCAGCCCGACCCCCGGGACATCGAACACCGGGGAGCTGTTTTTT	CASSPTPGTSNTGELFF
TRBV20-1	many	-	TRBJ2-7	TGCAGTGCCACGGACGACTCCTACGAGCAGTACTTC	CSATDDSYEQYF
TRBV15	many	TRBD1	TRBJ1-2	TGTGCCACCAGCAGAGGGGAGGGGGCCTTTAACTATGGCTACACCTTC	CATSRGEGAFNYGYTF
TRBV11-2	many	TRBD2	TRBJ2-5	TGTGCCAGCAGCATTAACCTAGCGGTTACACAAGAGACCCAGTACTTC	CASSINLAVTQETQYF
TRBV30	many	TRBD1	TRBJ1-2	TGTGCCTGTTCGTCCGGGACAGGACCTTATGGCTACACCTTC	CACSSGTGPYGYTF
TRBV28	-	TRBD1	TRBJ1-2	TGTGCCAGCAGTAGACCGTCCGGACAGGGACATGGCTACACCTTC	CASSRPSGQGHGYTF
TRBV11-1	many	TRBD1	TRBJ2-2	TGTGCCAGCAGCTACCGGACAGGGGAAGGCGGGGAGCTGTTTTTT	CASSYRTGEGGELFF
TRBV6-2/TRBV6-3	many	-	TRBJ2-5	TGTGCCAGCAGGGGCGGAGGAAGAGATACCCAGTACTTC	CASRGGGRDTQYF
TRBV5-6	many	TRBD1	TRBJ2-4	TGTGCCAGCAGCTTTGGGGGACAGAGAAACATTCAGTACTTC	CASSFGGQRNIQYF
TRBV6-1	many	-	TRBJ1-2	TGTGCCAGCAGTGATTGGAAGACCGCTGGCTACACCTTC	CASSDWKTAGYTF
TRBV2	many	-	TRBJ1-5	TGTGCCAGCTGTCGAGGGAAGGGCAATCAGCCCCAGCATTTT	CASCRGKGNQPQHF
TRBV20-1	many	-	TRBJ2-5	TGCAGTGCTAGTTCGCCTAGCATCGTCGAGACCCAGTACTTC	CSASSPSIVETQYF
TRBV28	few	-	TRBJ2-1	TGTGCCAGCAGTCCCGGTGGTTCCTACAATGAGCAGTTCTTC	CASSPGGSYNEQFF
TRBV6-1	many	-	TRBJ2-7	TGTGCCAGCAGGGCGGCCGGGCACGAGCAGTACTTC	CASRAAGHEQYF
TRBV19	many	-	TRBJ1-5	TGTGCCAGTAGTTTGGACAGCTCGCAGCCCCAGCATTTT	CASSLDSSQPQHF
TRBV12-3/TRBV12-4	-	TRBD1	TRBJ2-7	TGTGCCAGCACCCCCCGACAGGGGAACGAGCAGTACTTC	CASTPRQGNEQYF
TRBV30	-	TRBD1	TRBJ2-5	TGTGCCTGGACCAAACAGGGGGCTGAGACCCAGTACTTC	CAWTKQGAETQYF
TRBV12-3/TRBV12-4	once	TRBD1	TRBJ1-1	TGTGCCAGCAGCCAAACACAGGGGCGAGGCACTGAAGCTTTCTTT	CASSQTQGRGTEAFF
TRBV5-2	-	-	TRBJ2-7	TGTGCCAGCATCAAAACCGCTACGGTCGGGAGCTACGAGCAGTACTTC	CASIKTATVGSYEQYF
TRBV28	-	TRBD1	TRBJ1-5	TGTGCCAGCAGTTTGGCGGACAGGTTTTCTTATCAGCCCCAGCATTTT	CASSLADRFSYQPQHF
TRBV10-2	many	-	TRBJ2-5	TGCGCCAGCAGTTCCTCCCCGGGGAGTTCGGAGACCCAGTACTTC	CASSSSPGSSETQYF
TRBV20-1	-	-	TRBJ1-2	TGCAGTGCTAGTGGGATGGGTAGCGACTATGGCTACACCTTC	CSASGMGSDYGYTF
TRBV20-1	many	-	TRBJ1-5	TGCAGTGCTAGAGATATGAGAGGTAATCAGCCCCAGCATTTT	CSARDMRGNQPQHF
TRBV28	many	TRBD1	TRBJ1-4	TGTGCCAGCGTGGGACAGGGGGAGGCGGAAAAACTGTTTTTT	CASVGQGEAEKLFF
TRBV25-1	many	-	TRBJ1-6	TGTGCCAGCAGTGCCACAGTTGGAAGTAATTCACCCCTCCACTTT	CASSATVGSNSPLHF
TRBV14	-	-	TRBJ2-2	TGTGCCAGCCTCGGTAGAGGAGACACCGGGGAGCTGTTTTTT	CASLGRGDTGELFF
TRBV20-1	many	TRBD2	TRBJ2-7	TGCAGTGCTAGTGGGGGGGGGAACGCCTACGAGCAGTACTTC	CSASGGGNAYEQYF